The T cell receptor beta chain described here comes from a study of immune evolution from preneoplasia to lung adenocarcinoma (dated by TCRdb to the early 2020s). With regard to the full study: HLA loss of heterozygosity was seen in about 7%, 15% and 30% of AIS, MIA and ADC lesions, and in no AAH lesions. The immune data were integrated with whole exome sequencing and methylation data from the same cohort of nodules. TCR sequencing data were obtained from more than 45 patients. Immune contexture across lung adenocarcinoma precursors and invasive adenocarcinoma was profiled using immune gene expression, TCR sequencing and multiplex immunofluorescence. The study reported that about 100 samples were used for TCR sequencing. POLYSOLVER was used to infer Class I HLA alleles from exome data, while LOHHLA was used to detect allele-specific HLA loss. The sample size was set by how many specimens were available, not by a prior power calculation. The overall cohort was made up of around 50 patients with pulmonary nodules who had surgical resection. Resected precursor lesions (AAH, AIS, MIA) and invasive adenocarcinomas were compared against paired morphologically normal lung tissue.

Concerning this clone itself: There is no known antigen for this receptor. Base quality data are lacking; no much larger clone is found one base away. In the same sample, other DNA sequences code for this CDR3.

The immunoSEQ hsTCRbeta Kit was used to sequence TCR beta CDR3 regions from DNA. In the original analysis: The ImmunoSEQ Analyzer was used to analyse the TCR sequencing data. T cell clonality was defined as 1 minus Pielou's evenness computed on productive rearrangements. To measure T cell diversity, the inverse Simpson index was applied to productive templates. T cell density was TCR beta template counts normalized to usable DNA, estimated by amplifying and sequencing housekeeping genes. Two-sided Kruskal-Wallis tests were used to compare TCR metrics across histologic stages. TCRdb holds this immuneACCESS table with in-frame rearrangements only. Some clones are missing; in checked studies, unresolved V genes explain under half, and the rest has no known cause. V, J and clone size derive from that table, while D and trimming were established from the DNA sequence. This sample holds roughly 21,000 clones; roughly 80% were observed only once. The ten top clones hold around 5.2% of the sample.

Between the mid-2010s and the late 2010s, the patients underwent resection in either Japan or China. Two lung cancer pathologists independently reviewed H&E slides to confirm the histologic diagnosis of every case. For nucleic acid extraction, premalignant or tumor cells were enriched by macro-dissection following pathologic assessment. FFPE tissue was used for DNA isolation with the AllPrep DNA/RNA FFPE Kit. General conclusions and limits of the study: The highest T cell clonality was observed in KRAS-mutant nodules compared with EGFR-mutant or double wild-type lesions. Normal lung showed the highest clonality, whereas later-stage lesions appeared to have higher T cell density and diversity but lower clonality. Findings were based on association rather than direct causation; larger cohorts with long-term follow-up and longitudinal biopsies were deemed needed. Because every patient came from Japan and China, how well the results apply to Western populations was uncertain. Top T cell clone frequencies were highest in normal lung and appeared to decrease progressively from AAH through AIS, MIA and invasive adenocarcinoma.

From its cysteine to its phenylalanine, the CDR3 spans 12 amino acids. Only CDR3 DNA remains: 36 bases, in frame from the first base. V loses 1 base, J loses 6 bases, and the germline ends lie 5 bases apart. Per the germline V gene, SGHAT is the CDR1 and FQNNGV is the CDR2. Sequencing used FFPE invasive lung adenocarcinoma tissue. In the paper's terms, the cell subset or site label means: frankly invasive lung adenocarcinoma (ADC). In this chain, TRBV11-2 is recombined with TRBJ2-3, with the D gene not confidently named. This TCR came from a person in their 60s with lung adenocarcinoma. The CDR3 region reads CASSLAEDTQYF. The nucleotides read TGTGCCAGCAGCTTAGCGGAGGATACGCAGTATTTT.